The next 30 T cell receptor beta chains were all read from a single sample in a study of metastatic and nonmetastatic thyroid tumors. No patient received treatment before thyroid surgery. TCRdb re-clonotyped the PCR reads via MiXCR. The data show about 21,000 clones, 10% to 15% seen once. Input material: blood. The source of these receptors is a female donor with papillary thyroid cancer or a benign thyroid nodule (not recorded which). Some clones in this sample may be carry-over from other donors' samples.

This clone was counted a few times. CDR3 in DNA: TGTGCCAACACCCCCCCCCGGACAGGGGGGTATCAGCCCCAGCATTTT. Translated: CANTPPRTGGYQPQHF. The rearrangement joins TRBV6-5 to TRBJ1-5; 10 positions agree with TRBD1. V shed 10 bases and J 5 bases; nucleotides not matched to a gene: 14. The CDR3 is 16 residues long. Germline V gene data show CDR1 as MNHEY and CDR2 as SVGAGI.

This clone has a count of ten or more. The chain carries TRBV5-4 and TRBJ2-1, with D possibly matching TRBD2 (6 bases). This CDR3 has 16 amino acids. The V end lost 0 bases, the J end lost 10 bases, and 20 bases lay between the germline ends. The germline V gene has CDR1 SGHNT and CDR2 YYREEE (reference sequence). The CDR3 loop is CASSLARLRDSGEQFF. The CDR3 DNA follows: TGTGCCAGCAGCTTGGCTAGGTTGCGGGACTCGGGAGAGCAGTTCTTC.

This clone has a count of ten or more. A single base separates this from a much larger clone, so it may be a read error. The sample contains more than one DNA sequence encoding this CDR3. This chain uses TRBV10-3 with TRBJ1-1; perhaps TRBD1 as D (6 bases). With 10 bases removed from V and 4 bases from J, the gap between germline ends came to 16 bases. Germline CDR1 reads ENHRY; CDR2 reads SYGVKD. CDR3 length: 13 residues. The DNA of the CDR3 is TGTGCCACCAGGGGCGAAATCGGCACTGAAGCTTTCTTT. The encoded protein is CATRGEIGTEAFF.

This clone was seen repeatedly, ten times or more. The chain carries TRBV29-1 and TRBJ1-2, with D perhaps TRBD1 (5 bases). The CDR3 runs 10 residues. V gave up 6 bases and J gave up 6 bases, with 8 bases separating them. Germline-derived CDR1 and CDR2 are SQVTM and ANQGSEA. The CDR3 bases are TGCAGCGTCCGGGACGATGGCTACACCTTC. It encodes CSVRDDGYTF.

By sample share, this clone is medium-sized. CDR3 nucleotide sequence: TGTGCCAGCAGCCGCCGCTCCCTAGCGGCATCGTACGAGCAGTACTTC. Translation gives CASSRRSLAASYEQYF. The rearrangement uses TRBV6-1 and TRBJ2-7, with 7 bases that match TRBD2. This CDR3 region has 16 residues. Germline loops: CDR1 MNHNS, CDR2 SASEGT. Unmatched junction bases numbered 15, after V lost 6 bases and J lost 4 bases.

This clone has ten or more counts. In DNA, the CDR3 is TGCAGTGCTAGACATGCCCGGACAGCTACCTACGAGCAGTACTTC. Encoded protein: CSARHARTATYEQYF. The chain uses TRBV20-1 and TRBJ2-7; D possibly corresponds to TRBD1 (6 bases). V dropped 2 bases and J dropped 2 bases, with 16 bases sitting between them. This CDR3 is 15 amino acids long. Germline CDR1 reads DFQATT; CDR2 reads SNEGSKA (reference sequence).

This clone is deemed medium-sized (0.01 to 0.1%). The rearrangement uses TRBV6-1 and TRBJ1-6; D call uncertain. V shed 4 bases and J shed 9 bases, with 10 bases lying between them. The CDR3 totals 13 residues. Germline loops: CDR1 MNHNS, CDR2 SASEGT. CDR3: CASSAQPTSPLHF. CDR3 DNA: TGTGCCAGCAGTGCCCAACCTACTTCACCCCTCCACTTT.

In its sample, this clone was seen a few times. The germline gene is not matched at one end of the junction; a read error may be the cause. The genes are TRBV28 and TRBJ1-1; possibly TRBD1 for D (6 bases). CDR3 length equals 17 residues. Germline loops: CDR1 MDHEN, CDR2 SYDVKM. The CDR3 spells CASSGDMWGAPNTEAFF. As DNA, the CDR3 is TGTGCCAGCAGTGGGGACATGTGGGGGGCCCCGAACACTGAAGCCTTCTTT. Drawing the rest from reference TRBV28 and TRBJ1-1, the complete variable domain is DVKVTQSSRYLVKRTGEKVFLECVQDMDHENMFWYRQDPGLGLRLIYFSYDVKMKEKGDIPEGYSVSREKKERFSLILESASTNQTSMYLCASSGDMWGAPNTEAFFGQGTRLTVV.

This clone was observed at least ten times. Other DNA sequences from this sample encode an identical CDR3 as well. The chain links TRBV9 to TRBJ2-1; no firm D call. The V gene's germline CDR1 is SGDLS and CDR2 YYNGEE. Trimming removed 2 bases at V and 5 bases at J, with 8 bases between. This CDR3 has 13 residues. The CDR3 loop is CASSVESNNEQFF. The CDR3 region has the DNA TGTGCCAGCAGCGTGGAGTCAAACAATGAGCAGTTCTTC.

This clone is labeled medium-sized. The chain couples TRBV12-3 or TRBV12-4 to TRBJ1-3; TRBD1 agrees at 10 bases. The CDR3 sequence is 15 residues long. Trimming removed 4 bases from V and 5 bases from J; junction bases left unmatched: 5. The CDR3 DNA reads TGTGCCAGCAGTTACCGGGACAGGGGCCGAAACACCATATATTTT. Amino acids: CASSYRDRGRNTIYF.

The V gene is TRBV9, the J gene TRBJ2-7; 7 bases map to TRBD1. J was trimmed by 6 bases and V by 1 base; bases with no gene match: 10. This CDR3 is 15 amino acids long. Germline-derived CDR1 and CDR2 are SGDLS and YYNGEE. This CDR3 is CASSVRTGVLAEQYF. The CDR3 coding sequence is TGTGCCAGCAGCGTACGAACAGGGGTCCTGGCCGAGCAGTACTTC.

This clone is classed as medium-sized (0.01 to 0.1%). CDR3 sequence reads: CASSQEMGGAVYNEQFF. The DNA of the CDR3 is TGCGCCAGCAGCCAAGAAATGGGGGGAGCGGTATACAATGAGCAGTTCTTC. The rearrangement uses TRBV4-1 and TRBJ2-1, with D tentatively TRBD2 (6 bases). Germline-derived CDR1 and CDR2 are MGHRA and YSYEKL. The V and J ends lost 0 bases and 4 bases respectively, with 16 bases between them. The CDR3 is 17 residues long.

About this clone itself: One end of the junction does not line up with germline, which may come from a read error. The chain recombines TRBV20-1 with TRBJ2-7, with a weak D call TRBD2 (6 bases). Germline V gene sequence: CDR1 DFQATT, CDR2 SNEGSKA (reference sequence). This CDR3 is built from 16 residues. CDR3 loop: CSARDHDGGPSYGQYF. The CDR3 DNA follows: TGCAGTGCTAGAGATCACGACGGGGGTCCCTCCTACGGGCAGTACTTC.

The V and J genes are TRBV5-1 and TRBJ1-1; a possible D gene is TRBD1 (5 bases). CDR3 length: 17 amino acids. Germline V gene data show CDR1 as SGHRS and CDR2 as YFSETQ. Trimming removed 4 bases at V and 4 bases at J, with 23 bases between. CDR3 nucleotides: TGCGCCAGCAGCCAGAAAAGTCGGGTGGCGGGGGGCACTGAAGCTTTCTTT. It is translated as CASSQKSRVAGGTEAFF.

Only a few counts were recorded for this clone. The V gene is TRBV10-1, the J gene TRBJ2-2, with D possibly TRBD2 on 5 matching bases. V was pared by 5 bases and J by 9 bases, with 16 bases between. Germline CDR1 WNHNN, CDR2 SYGVQD (reference sequence). The CDR3 contains 14 residues. The CDR3 DNA reads as TGCGCCAGCAGTTACTGGTCCACGGGAAGGGAGCTGTTTTTT. Translation gives CASSYWSTGRELFF.

This clone has ten or more counts. The CDR3 reads CANSKWDRFYGYTF. Written as DNA, the CDR3 is TGTGCCAATAGCAAATGGGACAGATTCTATGGCTACACCTTC. The chain is built from TRBV25-1 and TRBJ1-2; the match to TRBD1 covers 7 bases. Germline trimming cut 10 bases from V and 4 bases from J; bases unmatched to any gene: 12. Germline-derived CDR1 and CDR2 are MGHDK and SYGVNS. The CDR3 runs to 14 residues.

This clone qualifies as medium-sized (0.01 to 0.1%). This chain links TRBV12-3 or TRBV12-4 with TRBJ2-1, with no clear D. CDR3 size: 12 residues. V was cut by 6 bases and J by 5 bases, with 8 bases left in between. The CDR3 sequence: CASSAGHNEQFF. The CDR3 DNA sequence: TGTGCCAGCAGCGCCGGGCACAATGAGCAGTTCTTC.

This clone was counted many times. The chain combines TRBV24-1 with TRBJ2-1, with TRBD2 identical over 10 bases. The CDR3 sequence is 16 residues long. Trimming at V came to 4 bases and at J to 7 bases, leaving 9 bases not matched to a gene. Germline CDR1 KGHDR, CDR2 SFDVKD. In DNA, the CDR3 is TGTGCCACCAGTGACCCCAGCGGGGGGGGGGGGAATGAGCAGTTCTTC. Its protein product is CATSDPSGGGGNEQFF.

The sample holds many counts of this clone. A read error may explain this, as a much larger clone is one base away. The genes are TRBV28 and TRBJ1-1; no clear D gene. CDR1 is MDHEN and CDR2 is SYDVKM in the germline V gene. The CDR3 runs 12 residues. Written as DNA, the CDR3 is TGTGCCAGCAGTCTGACAAACACTAAAGCTTTCTTT. This codes for CASSLTNTKAFF.

Ten or more counts support this clone. Relative to the germline gene, one junction end is altered; a read error may explain this. Other DNA sequences within the sample encode an identical CDR3. This rearrangement joins TRBV7-9 to TRBJ2-7, with D perhaps matching TRBD2 (5 bases). CDR3 length equals 12 residues. Germline lookup yields CDR1 SEHNR and CDR2 FQNEAQ (reference sequence). CDR3 residues: CASSSGVGEQYF. The CDR3, as DNA: TGCGCCAGCAGCTCCGGGGTGGGCGAGCAGTACTTC.

The table lists this clone with many counts. This is likely a read error, given that the CDR3 carries no conserved phenylalanine or tryptophan at its end. The genes are TRBV28 and TRBJ2-7; TRBD1 might be the D (6 bases). The CDR3 extends over 14 amino acids. Germline V lookup: CDR1 MDHEN, CDR2 SYDVKM. Trimming stripped 3 bases from V and 6 bases from J, with 15 bases between. The CDR3 DNA reads as TGTGCCAGCAGTTTCGGCCAGGGGAACAGCGAGCAGTACTCC. Protein: CASSFGQGNSEQYS.

In this sample, this clone turned up many times. The V gene is TRBV19, the J gene TRBJ1-2; the match to TRBD1 covers 8 bases. Per germline, CDR1 LNHDA and CDR2 SQIVND (reference sequence). J gave up 5 bases and V 7 bases, and 12 bases lay outside the gene matches. The CDR3 runs to 15 residues. CDR3 in DNA: TGTGCCAGTACCTCTACAGGGGGATCGCTTTATGGCTACACCTTC. Its translation is CASTSTGGSLYGYTF.

This clone was recorded many times. Other DNA variants within this sample encode the same CDR3. The rearrangement joins TRBV5-4 to TRBJ2-2; perhaps TRBD1 as D (5 bases). Germline CDR1 and CDR2: SGHNT and YYREEE (reference sequence). The CDR3 loop spans 12 amino acids. Trimming shortened V by 8 bases and J by 3 bases, and 8 bases separated the two germline ends. The CDR3 region has the DNA TGTGCCAGTTCCAGGGACACCGGGGAGCTGTTTTTT. This gives the protein CASSRDTGELFF. The full variable domain, with the rest looked up from reference TRBV5-4 and TRBJ2-2, is ETGVTQSPTHLIKTRGQQVTLRCSSQSGHNTVSWYQQALGQGPQFIFQYYREEENGRGNFPPRFSGLQFPNYSSELNVNALELDDSALYLCASSRDTGELFFGEGSRLTVL.

In its sample, this clone is medium-sized. The rearrangement links TRBV6-2 or TRBV6-3 to TRBJ1-5; weak D call: TRBD1 (6 bases). CDR3 length: 14 residues. Deletions cut 7 bases from V and 2 bases from J, with 12 bases between. Germline CDR1 and CDR2: MNHEY and SVGEGT. The DNA of the CDR3 is TGTGCCAGCACGGACGGGGGCGGCAATCAGCCCCAGCATTTT. Translated: CASTDGGGNQPQHF.

The chain recombines TRBV6-1 with TRBJ1-2; TRBD1 aligns across 9 bases. The junction had 11 bases not matched to a gene; V was cut back by 10 bases and J by 5 bases. Germline V lookup: CDR1 MNHNS, CDR2 SASEGT. There are 14 residues in the CDR3. This CDR3 is CAIIPGTGFYGYTF. In nucleotides, the CDR3 is TGTGCCATCATCCCCGGGACAGGGTTTTATGGCTACACCTTC.

This clone has ten or more counts. The rearrangement links TRBV3-2 to TRBJ1-6. TRBV3-2 is a listed pseudogene. CDR3 length equals 19 residues. The chain's CDR3 is CASSQSPGLLDSYNSPLHF. CDR3 bases: TGTGCCAGCAGCCAGTCCCCGGGACTGCTGGACTCCTATAATTCACCCCTCCACTTT.

This clone has ten or more counts. The chain links TRBV7-6 to TRBJ2-5; D is possibly TRBD1 or TRBD2 (6 bases each). CDR3 length equals 14 residues. Germline V gene lookup returns CDR1 SGHVS and CDR2 FNYEAQ. Trimming cost V 7 bases and J 4 bases, with 16 bases left between them. CDR3 DNA: TGTGCCAGCACCAGGACAGCGGAGGGAGAGACCCAGTACTTC. This translates into CASTRTAEGETQYF.

This clone was recorded once. This chain uses TRBV11-3 with TRBJ2-1; D is undetermined. The CDR3 contains 14 residues. CDR1 SGHNT and CDR2 YENEEA come from the germline V gene. The germline V and J ends were trimmed by 5 bases and 10 bases, with 18 bases remaining between them. The CDR3 loop reads CASSDRDGLKEQFF. CDR3 sequence (DNA): TGTGCCAGCAGCGACCGAGACGGGTTAAAGGAGCAGTTCTTC.

In this sample, this clone turned up many times. A much larger clonotype is one base distant, so this may be a read error. Additional DNA sequences in this sample encode the identical CDR3. The chain couples TRBV7-3 to TRBJ2-6; 8 positions agree with TRBD1. The CDR3 is 15 amino acids. From germline, CDR1 is SGHTA and CDR2 FQGTGA. The CDR3 here is CASSPRGPGANVLTF. The CDR3, as DNA: TGTGCCAGCAGCCCCAGGGGGCCAGGGGCTAACGTCCTGACTTTC.

Many counts were recorded for this clone. A clone one base away is much larger, so this may be a read error. The rearrangement links TRBV7-2 to TRBJ2-7; the D gene is possibly TRBD1 (5 bases). This CDR3 contains 14 residues. The germline CDR1 and CDR2 sequences are SGHTA and FQGNSA. The germline V and J ends were trimmed by 3 bases and 5 bases, with 14 bases remaining between them. CDR3 coding DNA: TGTGCCAGCAGCTTGAACATGGGGCCCGACGAGCAGTACTTC. Its protein product is CASSLNMGPDEQYF. Complete variable domain (other parts from reference TRBV7-2 and TRBJ2-7): GAGVSQSPSNKVTEKGKDVELRCDPISGHTALYWYRQSLGQGLEFLIYFQGNSAPDKSGLPSDRFSAERTGGSVSTLTIQRTQQEDSAVYLCASSLNMGPDEQYFGPGTRLTVT.